This T cell receptor beta chain was identified in a study of CD8 T cells in Susac syndrome. Whole-study findings and limits: An acknowledgment was made by the study that its TCR sequencing and HLA analysis involved relatively few individuals.

Blood CD8+ and CD4+ T cells underwent high-throughput TCR beta sequencing. With random hexamers, reverse transcription was performed on roughly 0.5 to 1 ug of RNA. A multiplex approach, immunoSEQ multiplex PCR, amplified TCR beta CDR3 across 54 Vbeta and 13 Jbeta. TCRdb ran MiXCR on the immunoSEQ multiplex PCR reads and lists one entry per CDR3 protein. The sample has over 150,000 distinct CDR3 sequences; about 93% are singletons. In the case of this clonotype: The antigen is not known.

With 6 bases removed from V and 1 base from J, the gap between germline ends came to 9 bases. This CDR3 contains 13 residues. The germline CDR1 and CDR2 sequences are SNHLY and FYNNEI. The sequence came from a human donor with multiple sclerosis. The chain uses TRBV2 and TRBJ1-1; possible D gene TRBD1, 5 bases. Sequencing was performed on CD4+ T cells from PBMCs. The CDR3 DNA is TGTGCCAGCAGCGAACAGGAGAACACTGAAGCTTTCTTT. This encodes CASSEQENTEAFF. The complete variable domain, with remaining parts taken from reference TRBV2 and TRBJ1-1, reads EPEVTQTPSHQVTQMGQEVILRCVPISNHLYFYWYRQILGQKVEFLVSFYNNEISEKSEIFDDQFSVERPDGSNFTLKIRSTKLEDSAMYFCASSEQENTEAFFGQGTRLTVV.